This TCR beta chain was identified during a study of blood T cell repertoires in COVID-19. Under the authors' procedure: Cell counts per sample came from amplifying reference gene primers. Assay used: immunoSEQ multiplex PCR; TCRdb lists only in-frame clones, some missing. V, J and clone size derive from that table, while D and trimming were established from the DNA sequence. Among fewer than 400,000 clones listed, 92% were seen once. Germline lookup yields CDR1 SQVTM and CDR2 ANQGSEA. The CDR3 consists of 15 residues. The ends lost 6 bases at V and 3 bases at J; junction bases unmatched: 11. The sequence derives from a woman aged 25 to 39 who had recovered from COVID-19. Sample: PBMCs or T cells enriched from blood (not recorded which). The V gene is TRBV29-1, the J gene TRBJ2-7, with 10 bases lining up with TRBD2. CDR3 nucleotide sequence: TGCAGCGTCAAAGTTAGCGGGGGGAGCCTCTACGAGCAGTACTTC. This gives the protein CSVKVSGGSLYEQYF.